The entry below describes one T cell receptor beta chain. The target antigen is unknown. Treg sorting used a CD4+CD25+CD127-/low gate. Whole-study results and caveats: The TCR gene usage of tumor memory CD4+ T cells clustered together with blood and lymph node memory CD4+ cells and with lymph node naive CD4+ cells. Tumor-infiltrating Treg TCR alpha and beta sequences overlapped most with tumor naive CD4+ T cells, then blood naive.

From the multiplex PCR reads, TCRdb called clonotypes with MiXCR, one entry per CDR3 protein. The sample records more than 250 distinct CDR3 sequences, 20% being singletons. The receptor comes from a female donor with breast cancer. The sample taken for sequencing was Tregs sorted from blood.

The CDR3 DNA follows: TGTGCCAGCAGCGGTAGGCCTCAGATGGGAGGCTACACCTTC. Its translation is CASSGRPQMGGYTF. This chain uses TRBV12-3 or TRBV12-4 with TRBJ1-2, with D unclear. V was clipped by 6 bases and J by 8 bases, with 19 bases between them. The CDR3 spans 14 residues.